This T cell receptor (beta chain) was recorded in a study of regulatory T cells in long-lasting Graves disease. Study overall: Graves' disease counted as persistent after over 5 years of antithyroid drugs with positive TSH receptor antibodies.

Regarding time point: persistent/refractory GD, antithyroid drugs over 5 years with positive TRAb. PBMC RNA served as the TCR library source. This clonotype was observed a few times. According to the study, TCR beta libraries were built with iRepertoire HTBI primers and CDR3-region Arm-PCR. Via MiXCR, TCRdb re-called the multiplex PCR reads, giving one row per CDR3 protein. This table has 400,000 to 500,000 distinct CDR3 sequences, roughly 21% appearing once. The germline gives CDR1 LNHDA, CDR2 SQIVND (reference sequence). The J segment lost 4 bases and the V segment lost 3 bases, leaving 4 bases of the junction unmatched. This CDR3 is built from 14 residues.

The receptor comes from a female donor with Graves disease. This chain uses TRBV19 with TRBJ2-7, with TRBD2 matching 9 bases. Sequences were derived from peripheral blood mononuclear cells (PBMCs), sampled when the disease was refractory, from a patient treated with antithyroid drugs. CDR3 in DNA: TGTGCCAGTAGTATCTCGACTAGCGGTTACGAGCAGTACTTC. Translation gives CASSISTSGYEQYF.